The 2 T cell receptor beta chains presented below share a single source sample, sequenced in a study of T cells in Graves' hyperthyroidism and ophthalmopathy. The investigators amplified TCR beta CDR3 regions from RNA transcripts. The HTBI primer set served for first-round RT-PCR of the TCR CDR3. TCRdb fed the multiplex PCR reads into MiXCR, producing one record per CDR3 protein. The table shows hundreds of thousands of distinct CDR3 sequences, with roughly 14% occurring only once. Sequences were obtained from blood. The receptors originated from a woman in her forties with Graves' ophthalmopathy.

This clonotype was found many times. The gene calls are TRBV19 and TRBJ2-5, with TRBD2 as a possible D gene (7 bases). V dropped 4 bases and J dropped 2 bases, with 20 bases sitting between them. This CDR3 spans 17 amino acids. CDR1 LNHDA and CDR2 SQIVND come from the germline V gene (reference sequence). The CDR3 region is CASSTNGRDKGQETQYF. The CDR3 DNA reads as TGTGCCAGTAGTACCAATGGGAGGGACAAGGGGCAAGAGACCCAGTACTTC.

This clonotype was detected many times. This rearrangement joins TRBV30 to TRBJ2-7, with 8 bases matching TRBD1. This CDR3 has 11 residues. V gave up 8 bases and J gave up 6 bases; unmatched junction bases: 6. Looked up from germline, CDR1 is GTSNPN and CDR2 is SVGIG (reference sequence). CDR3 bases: TGTGCCAGTCGGACAGGGCCCGAGCAGTACTTC. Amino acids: CASRTGPEQYF.